Given below is one T cell receptor beta chain in context. This record belongs to a study of T cell repertoires in cytomegalovirus infection. The V and J ends lost 4 bases and 4 bases respectively, with 16 bases between them. Germline-derived CDR1 and CDR2 are MDHEN and SYDVKM. There are 15 residues in the CDR3. TCRdb processed the reads anew with MiXCR; each CDR3 protein has one entry. The table has some 97,000 distinct CDR3 sequences, under 25% seen once; the top ten hold approximately 39%. The chain uses TRBV28 and TRBJ1-2, with D possibly TRBD1 on 6 matching bases. The TCR comes from a human donor in good health (CMV status not recorded). Some clones in this sample may be carry-over from other donors' samples. The material sequenced was CD8+ T cells from PBMCs. CDR3 residues: CASSSPQGASYGYTF. The CDR3 DNA follows: TGTGCCAGCAGTTCCCCACAGGGCGCATCCTATGGCTACACCTTC.